These 10 T cell receptor beta chains were sequenced from one sample in a study of blood T cell repertoires in COVID-19. Data came from immunoSEQ multiplex PCR; TCRdb stores just in-frame clones and leaves some out. The repertoire includes under 450,000 clones, roughly four fifths of them detected once, and about 4.9% sits in the top ten. The sample consisted of PBMCs or T cells enriched from blood (not recorded which). These receptors were collected from a woman in her forties or fifties who had recovered from COVID-19.

This clone was found a few times. V usage is TRBV7-9 and J usage is TRBJ1-4; a possible D gene is TRBD1 (5 bases). Germline V CDR1 and CDR2: SEHNR, FQNEAQ (reference sequence). The CDR3 spans 16 residues. V lost 1 base, J lost 5 bases, and 14 bases lay in between. The CDR3: CASSLGMTDRNEKLFF. The CDR3 DNA is TGTGCCAGCAGCTTAGGGATGACAGACCGAAATGAAAAACTGTTTTTT.

The CDR3: CAWSTGQRSGNTIYF. Written as DNA, the CDR3 is TGTGCCTGGAGTACGGGACAGCGCTCTGGAAACACCATATATTTT. The rearrangement links TRBV30 to TRBJ1-3, with TRBD1 identical over 7 bases. The CDR3 consists of 15 residues. V dropped 2 bases and J dropped 0; count of bases not matched to a gene: 4. Germline V lookup: CDR1 GTSNPN, CDR2 SVGIG (reference sequence).

This chain uses TRBV7-3 with TRBJ1-1, with 8 bases aligning to TRBD1. V shed 4 bases, J shed 4 bases, and the junction held 8 bases outside the gene matches. The CDR3 totals 15 residues. Germline loops: CDR1 SGHTA, CDR2 FQGTGA. The CDR3 protein is CASSSGQGGSTEAFF. The CDR3 DNA is TGTGCCAGCAGCTCCGGACAGGGAGGGAGCACTGAAGCTTTCTTT. Full variable domain (missing parts from reference TRBV7-3 and TRBJ1-1): GAGVSQTPSNKVTEKGKYVELRCDPISGHTALYWYRQSLGQGPEFLIYFQGTGAADDSGLPNDRFFAVRPEGSVSTLKIQRTERGDSAVYLCASSSGQGGSTEAFFGQGTRLTVV.

CDR3 in amino acids: CASTYGGKQPQHF. CDR3 sequence (DNA): TGTGCCAGCACTTATGGGGGGAAACAGCCCCAGCATTTT. The chain joins TRBV6-5 to TRBJ1-5, with D possibly being TRBD1 (5 bases). Germline values: CDR1 MNHEY, CDR2 SVGAGI. V was cut by 7 bases and J by 7 bases, with 14 bases left in between. This CDR3 has 13 amino acids.

The rearrangement uses TRBV19 and TRBJ2-2; D perhaps matches TRBD2 (7 bases). There are 15 residues in the CDR3. Germline values: CDR1 LNHDA, CDR2 SQIVND (reference sequence). V lost 5 bases and J 6 bases, leaving 16 bases between the germline ends. This CDR3 is CASSFRGAGAGELFF. As DNA, the CDR3 is TGTGCCAGTAGTTTCCGGGGGGCGGGCGCCGGGGAGCTGTTTTTT. The variable domain in full, with the rest retrieved from reference TRBV19 and TRBJ2-2, is DGGITQSPKYLFRKEGQNVTLSCEQNLNHDAMYWYRQDPGQGLRLIYYSQIVNDFQKGDIAEGYSVSREKKESFPLTVTSAQKNPTAFYLCASSFRGAGAGELFFGEGSRLTVL.

This chain uses TRBV27 with TRBJ1-1, with D tentatively TRBD1 (5 bases). Germline CDR1 is MNHEY and CDR2 is SMNVEV (reference sequence). V was trimmed by 2 bases and J by 1 base, leaving 11 bases between them. The CDR3 has 15 amino acids. CDR3 sequence (DNA): TGTGCCAGCAGTTTAAGACAGCGAGAGAACACTGAAGCTTTCTTT. Translated, it gives CASSLRQRENTEAFF.

This rearrangement joins TRBV25-1 to TRBJ2-2; possible D gene TRBD1, 6 bases. Germline CDR1 reads MGHDK; CDR2 reads SYGVNS. V dropped 5 bases and J dropped 2 bases, with 12 bases sitting between them. The CDR3 covers 15 residues. The CDR3 DNA reads TGTGCCAGCAGTCGGCAGGGGAGAAACACCGGGGAGCTGTTTTTT. Its translation is CASSRQGRNTGELFF.

This chain links TRBV19 with TRBJ1-1; 9 bases line up with TRBD1. This CDR3 region has 17 residues. The germline V gene has CDR1 LNHDA and CDR2 SQIVND (reference sequence). The V segment lost 4 bases and the J segment 5 bases; nucleotides outside the gene matches: 14. The CDR3 sequence: CASSTPQGASLKTEAFF. The CDR3 bases are TGTGCCAGTAGTACCCCACAGGGGGCCTCACTAAAGACTGAAGCTTTCTTT.

The CDR3 here is CASGLVGEQFF. CDR3 bases: TGTGCTAGTGGTTTGGTCGGTGAGCAGTTCTTC. The V and J genes are TRBV12-5 and TRBJ2-1; the D is unclear. V lost 0 bases and J lost 9, with 3 bases in between. This CDR3 is built from 11 residues. CDR1 and CDR2 from the germline V gene are LGHNT and FRNRAP. Variable domain in full (rest from reference TRBV12-5 and TRBJ2-1): DARVTQTPRHKVTEMGQEVTMRCQPILGHNTVFWYRQTMMQGLELLAYFRNRAPLDDSGMPKDRFSAEMPDATLATLKIQPSEPRDSAVYFCASGLVGEQFFGPGTRLTVL.

This chain joins TRBV6-5 and TRBJ1-1; D uncertain. V dropped 6 bases and J dropped 3 bases, with 11 bases sitting between them. Germline CDR1 MNHEY, CDR2 SVGAGI. This CDR3 is 13 amino acids long. CDR3 in DNA: TGTGCCAGCAGCCCCCCAGGTGACACTGAAGCTTTCTTT. It codes for CASSPPGDTEAFF.